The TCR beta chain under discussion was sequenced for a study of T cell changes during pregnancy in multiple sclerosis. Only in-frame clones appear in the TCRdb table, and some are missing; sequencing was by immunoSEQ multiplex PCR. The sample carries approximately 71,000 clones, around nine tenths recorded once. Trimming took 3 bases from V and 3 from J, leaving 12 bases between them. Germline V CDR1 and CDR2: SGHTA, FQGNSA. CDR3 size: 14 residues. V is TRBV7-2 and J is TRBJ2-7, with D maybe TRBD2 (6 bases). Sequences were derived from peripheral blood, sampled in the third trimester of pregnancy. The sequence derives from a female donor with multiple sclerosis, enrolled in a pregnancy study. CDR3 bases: TGTGCCAGCAGCTTCGGGGACTTCCACTACGAGCAGTACTTC. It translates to CASSFGDFHYEQYF.